Listed below are T cell receptor beta chains from one sample, sequenced in a study of cytomegalovirus exposure and HLA in healthy donors. Profiled with immunoSEQ multiplex PCR; TCRdb holds only in-frame clones, not every one. The table shows some 90,000 clones, with around 96% occurring only once. Source material: PBMCs. These receptors were taken from a man in his late teens or twenties in good health and CMV-seronegative. CDR3s include the opening cysteine and the closing phenylalanine or tryptophan. The order of the fields is D gene, clone size, J gene, V gene, CDR3 DNA, CDR3 protein. A D gene is named only where the DNA matches it firmly. Some rows mark clone size as missing; the rest say once, few, many or name a class of expanded clone.

d_call: .
clone_size: .
j_call: TRBJ2-3
v_call: TRBV29-1
cdr3_nt: TGCAGCGTCCCCACGGGAGACTATCCAGATACGCAGTATTTT
cdr3_aa: CSVPTGDYPDTQYF

d_call: .
clone_size: .
j_call: TRBJ2-2
v_call: TRBV27
cdr3_nt: TGTGCCAGCAGTTCTCCCCGGGGTAGCGGCACCGGGGAGCTGTTTTTT
cdr3_aa: CASSSPRGSGTGELFF

d_call: .
clone_size: .
j_call: TRBJ1-1
v_call: TRBV28
cdr3_nt: TGTGCCAGCAGTTTACGGTCGCATAATGCGAACACTGAAGCTTTCTTT
cdr3_aa: CASSLRSHNANTEAFF

d_call: TRBD1
clone_size: .
j_call: TRBJ2-7
v_call: TRBV30
cdr3_nt: TGTGCCTGGAGTTTCGGGACAGGGGACTACGAGCAGTACTTC
cdr3_aa: CAWSFGTGDYEQYF

d_call: TRBD1
clone_size: .
j_call: TRBJ1-3
v_call: TRBV18
cdr3_nt: TGTGCCAGCTCACCGGCCGGGACAGGGGGAGCCCGAGGTGGAAACACCATATATTTT
cdr3_aa: CASSPAGTGGARGGNTIYF

d_call: .
clone_size: .
j_call: TRBJ2-5
v_call: TRBV9
cdr3_nt: TGTGCCAGCAGCTCCTCCGGGGACATCCCGACCCAGTACTTC
cdr3_aa: CASSSSGDIPTQYF

d_call: TRBD2
clone_size: .
j_call: TRBJ2-1
v_call: TRBV27
cdr3_nt: TGTGCCAGCAGTTTGTGGGGACTAGCGGGAGTAAAGGGAAAGGCGGGGGAGCAGTTCTTC
cdr3_aa: CASSLWGLAGVKGKAGEQFF

d_call: .
clone_size: .
j_call: TRBJ2-5
v_call: TRBV2
cdr3_nt: TGTGCCAGCAGTGAATCCTTCCCGCAAGAGACCCAGTACTTC
cdr3_aa: CASSESFPQETQYF

d_call: .
clone_size: .
j_call: TRBJ2-3
v_call: TRBV12-1
cdr3_nt: TGTGCCAGCAGCTTTCTCCGGGGGAGCACAGATACGCAGTATTTT
cdr3_aa: CASSFLRGSTDTQYF

d_call: TRBD1
clone_size: once
j_call: TRBJ1-4
v_call: TRBV4-1
cdr3_nt: TGCGCCAGCAGGAGGACAGGAGGTGCAACTAATGAAAAACTGTTTTTT
cdr3_aa: CASRRTGGATNEKLFF

d_call: .
clone_size: once
j_call: TRBJ2-2
v_call: TRBV11-2
cdr3_nt: TGTGCCACAACAGGGAATGCCGCGAACACCGGGGAGCTGTTTTTT
cdr3_aa: CATTGNAANTGELFF

d_call: .
clone_size: .
j_call: TRBJ1-2
v_call: TRBV2
cdr3_nt: TGTGCCAGCAGTGAGGGGGGGTACTATGGCTACACCTTC
cdr3_aa: CASSEGGYYGYTF

d_call: TRBD2
clone_size: .
j_call: TRBJ2-5
v_call: TRBV4-2
cdr3_nt: TGTGCCAGCAGCCAGAGGACTAGCGGGAGGATGAGGGAGACCCAGTACTTC
cdr3_aa: CASSQRTSGRMRETQYF

d_call: .
clone_size: once
j_call: TRBJ2-1
v_call: TRBV7-3
cdr3_nt: TGTGCCAGCAGCTTCCAGACAGGCGAGCAGTTCTTC
cdr3_aa: CASSFQTGEQFF

d_call: TRBD2
clone_size: once
j_call: TRBJ2-1
v_call: TRBV7-9
cdr3_nt: TGTGCCAGCAGCTTTCAAGCGGGGGGCTCCTACAATGAGCAGTTCTTC
cdr3_aa: CASSFQAGGSYNEQFF

d_call: .
clone_size: .
j_call: TRBJ2-7
v_call: TRBV30
cdr3_nt: TGTGCCTGGAGTGTGGCCCTCAGCTCCTACGAGCAGTACTTC
cdr3_aa: CAWSVALSSYEQYF

d_call: .
clone_size: .
j_call: TRBJ2-7
v_call: TRBV21-1
cdr3_nt: TGTGCCAGCAGCAATGACACTGGTGGGACTAGCGGGAGGCCCAAAACCTCCTACGAGCAGTACTTC
cdr3_aa: CASSNDTGGTSGRPKTSYEQYF

d_call: .
clone_size: .
j_call: TRBJ1-4
v_call: TRBV25-1
cdr3_nt: TGTGCCAGCAGTGAATGGGGGCCTTCAACTAATGAAAAACTGTTTTTT
cdr3_aa: CASSEWGPSTNEKLFF

d_call: TRBD2
clone_size: .
j_call: TRBJ2-1
v_call: TRBV7-2
cdr3_nt: TGTGCCAGCAGCTTAGGACTAGCGGGTTTGAGCTCCTACAATGAGCAGTTCTTC
cdr3_aa: CASSLGLAGLSSYNEQFF

d_call: .
clone_size: .
j_call: TRBJ2-1
v_call: TRBV5-1
cdr3_nt: TGCGCCAGCAGCTTGCTCAGGGGCCTACTGAATGAGCAGTTCTTC
cdr3_aa: CASSLLRGLLNEQFF

d_call: .
clone_size: .
j_call: TRBJ1-2
v_call: TRBV14
cdr3_nt: TGTGCCAGCAGCCAAGAGGGGGCGCTTGGCTACACCTTC
cdr3_aa: CASSQEGALGYTF

d_call: TRBD1
clone_size: .
j_call: TRBJ2-5
v_call: TRBV5-1
cdr3_nt: TGCGCCAGCAGCTCCGGACAGGTGATCCAAGAGACCCAGTACTTC
cdr3_aa: CASSSGQVIQETQYF

d_call: .
clone_size: .
j_call: TRBJ2-2
v_call: TRBV9
cdr3_nt: TGTGCCAGCAGCGTAGCAGGACAGACCAACACCGGGGAGCTGTTTTTT
cdr3_aa: CASSVAGQTNTGELFF

d_call: .
clone_size: .
j_call: TRBJ2-1
v_call: TRBV5-1
cdr3_nt: TGCGCCAGCAGCTTCCCTGACAGGTACCAGGGCAACAATGAGCAGTTCTTC
cdr3_aa: CASSFPDRYQGNNEQFF

d_call: TRBD2
clone_size: .
j_call: TRBJ2-2
v_call: TRBV7-9
cdr3_nt: TGTGCCAGCAGGAAAGGACCGAAAACTAGCGGGAGAACCACCGGGGAGCTGTTTTTT
cdr3_aa: CASRKGPKTSGRTTGELFF

d_call: .
clone_size: .
j_call: TRBJ2-2
v_call: TRBV7-6
cdr3_nt: .
cdr3_aa: CASSFGLGAHRGAVF

d_call: .
clone_size: .
j_call: TRBJ2-1
v_call: TRBV19
cdr3_nt: TGTGCCAGTAGTTTTATGGGGGGAAGCAATGAGCAGTTCTTC
cdr3_aa: CASSFMGGSNEQFF

d_call: .
clone_size: .
j_call: TRBJ2-7
v_call: TRBV9
cdr3_nt: TGTGCCAGCAGTCCCGCGGGCAAAAACTACGAGCAGTACTTC
cdr3_aa: CASSPAGKNYEQYF